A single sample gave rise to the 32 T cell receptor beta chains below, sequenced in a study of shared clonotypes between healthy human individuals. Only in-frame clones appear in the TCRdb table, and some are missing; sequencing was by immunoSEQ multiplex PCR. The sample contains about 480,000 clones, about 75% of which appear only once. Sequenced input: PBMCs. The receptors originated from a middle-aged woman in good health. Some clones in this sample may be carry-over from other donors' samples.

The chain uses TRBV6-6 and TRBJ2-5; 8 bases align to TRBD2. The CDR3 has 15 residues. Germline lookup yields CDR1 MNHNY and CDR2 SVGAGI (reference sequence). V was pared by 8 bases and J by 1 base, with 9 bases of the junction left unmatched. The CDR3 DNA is TGTGCCAGCTCCGGGACTAGGGGGACCCAAGAGACCCAGTACTTC. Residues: CASSGTRGTQETQYF.

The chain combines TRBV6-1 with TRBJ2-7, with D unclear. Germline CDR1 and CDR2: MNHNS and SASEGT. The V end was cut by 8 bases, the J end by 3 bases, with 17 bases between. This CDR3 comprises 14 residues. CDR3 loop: CASGVGVSSYEQYF. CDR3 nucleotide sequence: TGTGCCAGCGGGGTCGGTGTTAGCAGCTACGAGCAGTACTTC.

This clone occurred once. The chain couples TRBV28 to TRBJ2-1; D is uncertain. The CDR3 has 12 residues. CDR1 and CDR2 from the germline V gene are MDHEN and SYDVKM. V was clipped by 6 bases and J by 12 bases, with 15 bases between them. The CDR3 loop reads CASSPELETQFF. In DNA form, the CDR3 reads TGTGCCAGCAGCCCGGAATTAGAGACGCAGTTCTTC.

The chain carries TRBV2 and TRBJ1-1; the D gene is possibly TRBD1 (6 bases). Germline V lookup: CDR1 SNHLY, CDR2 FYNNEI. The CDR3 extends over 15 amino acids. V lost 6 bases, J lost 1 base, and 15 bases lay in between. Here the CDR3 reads CASRTRGGRNTEAFF. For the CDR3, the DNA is TGTGCCAGCAGGACTAGAGGGGGAAGGAACACTGAAGCTTTCTTT. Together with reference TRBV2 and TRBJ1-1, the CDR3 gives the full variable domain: EPEVTQTPSHQVTQMGQEVILRCVPISNHLYFYWYRQILGQKVEFLVSFYNNEISEKSEIFDDQFSVERPDGSNFTLKIRSTKLEDSAMYFCASRTRGGRNTEAFFGQGTRLTVV.

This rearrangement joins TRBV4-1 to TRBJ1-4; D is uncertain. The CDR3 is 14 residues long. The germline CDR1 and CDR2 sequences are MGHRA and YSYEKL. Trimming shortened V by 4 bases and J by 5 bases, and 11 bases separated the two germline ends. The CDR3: CASSLFALNEKLFF. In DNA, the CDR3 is TGCGCCAGCAGCCTTTTCGCCTTGAATGAAAAACTGTTTTTT.

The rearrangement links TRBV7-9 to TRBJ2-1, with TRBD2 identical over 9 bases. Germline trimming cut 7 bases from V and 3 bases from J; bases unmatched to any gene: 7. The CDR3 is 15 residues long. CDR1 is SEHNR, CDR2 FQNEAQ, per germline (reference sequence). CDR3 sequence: CASTLRLADYNEQFF. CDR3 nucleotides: TGTGCCAGCACCCTACGACTAGCGGACTACAATGAGCAGTTCTTC. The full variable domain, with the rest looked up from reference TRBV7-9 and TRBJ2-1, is DTGVSQNPRHKITKRGQNVTFRCDPISEHNRLYWYRQTLGQGPEFLTYFQNEAQLEKSRLLSDRFSAERPKGSFSTLEIQRTEQGDSAMYLCASTLRLADYNEQFFGPGTRLTVL.

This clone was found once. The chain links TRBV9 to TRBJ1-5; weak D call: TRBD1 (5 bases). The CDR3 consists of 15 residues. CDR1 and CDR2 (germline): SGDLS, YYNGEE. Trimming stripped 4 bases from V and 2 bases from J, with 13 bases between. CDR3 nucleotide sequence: TGTGCCAGCAGCCCTGGGGGAGGGGGCAATCAGCCCCAGCATTTT. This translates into CASSPGGGGNQPQHF.

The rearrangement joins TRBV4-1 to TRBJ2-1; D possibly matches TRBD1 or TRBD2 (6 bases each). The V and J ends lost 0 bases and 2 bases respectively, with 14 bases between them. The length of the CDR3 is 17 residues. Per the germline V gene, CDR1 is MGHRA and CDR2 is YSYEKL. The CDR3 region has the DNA TGCGCCAGCAGCCAAGAAGGGGGTGGGAGGCCCTACAATGAGCAGTTCTTC. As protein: CASSQEGGGRPYNEQFF.

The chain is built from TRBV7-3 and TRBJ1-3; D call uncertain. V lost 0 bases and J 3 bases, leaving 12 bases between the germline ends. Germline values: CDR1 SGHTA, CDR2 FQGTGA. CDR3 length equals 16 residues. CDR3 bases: TGTGCCAGCAGCTTAACCGGGGTGGGCCGTGGAAACACCATATATTTT. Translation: CASSLTGVGRGNTIYF.

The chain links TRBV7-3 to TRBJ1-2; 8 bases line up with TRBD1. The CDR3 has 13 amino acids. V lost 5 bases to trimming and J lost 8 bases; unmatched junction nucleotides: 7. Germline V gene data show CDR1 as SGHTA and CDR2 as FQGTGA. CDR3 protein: CASSPGQGGGYTF. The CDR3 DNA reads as TGTGCCAGCAGCCCCGGACAGGGCGGGGGCTACACCTTC.

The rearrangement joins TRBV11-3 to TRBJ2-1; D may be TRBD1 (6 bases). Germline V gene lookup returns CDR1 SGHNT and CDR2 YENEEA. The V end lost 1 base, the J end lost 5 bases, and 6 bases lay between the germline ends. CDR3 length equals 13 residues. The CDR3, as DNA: TGTGCCAGCAGCTTAGGGACAGACAATGAGCAGTTCTTC. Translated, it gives CASSLGTDNEQFF.

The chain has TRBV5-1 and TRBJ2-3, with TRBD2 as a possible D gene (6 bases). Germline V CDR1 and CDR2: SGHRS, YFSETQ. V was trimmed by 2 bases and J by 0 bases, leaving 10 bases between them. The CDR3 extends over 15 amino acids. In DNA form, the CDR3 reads TGCGCCAGCAGCTTAGGGGAGGCAAGCACAGATACGCAGTATTTT. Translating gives CASSLGEASTDTQYF.

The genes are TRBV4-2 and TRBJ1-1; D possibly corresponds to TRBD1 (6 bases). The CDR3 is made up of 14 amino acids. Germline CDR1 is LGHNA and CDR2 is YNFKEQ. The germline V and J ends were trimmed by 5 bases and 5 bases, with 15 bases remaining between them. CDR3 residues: CASSSSGRGTEAFF. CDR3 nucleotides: TGTGCCAGCAGCTCCTCCGGGAGGGGGACTGAAGCTTTCTTT.

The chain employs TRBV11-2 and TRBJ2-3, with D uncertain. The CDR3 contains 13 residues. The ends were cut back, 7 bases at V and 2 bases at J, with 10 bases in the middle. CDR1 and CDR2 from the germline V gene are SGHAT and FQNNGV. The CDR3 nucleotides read TGTGCCAGCAACTTCGAGTACACAGATACGCAGTATTTT. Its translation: CASNFEYTDTQYF.

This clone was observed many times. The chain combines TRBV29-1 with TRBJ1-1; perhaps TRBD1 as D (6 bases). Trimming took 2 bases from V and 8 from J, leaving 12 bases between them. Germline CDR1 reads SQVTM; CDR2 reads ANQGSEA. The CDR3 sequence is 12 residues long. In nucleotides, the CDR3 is TGCAGCGTTGAACTACCAGGGGCGGAAGCTTTCTTT. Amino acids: CSVELPGAEAFF. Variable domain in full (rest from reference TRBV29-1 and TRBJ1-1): SAVISQKPSRDICQRGTSLTIQCQVDSQVTMMFWYRQQPGQSLTLIATANQGSEATYESGFVIDKFPISRPNLTFSTLTVSNMSPEDSSIYLCSVELPGAEAFFGQGTRLTVV.

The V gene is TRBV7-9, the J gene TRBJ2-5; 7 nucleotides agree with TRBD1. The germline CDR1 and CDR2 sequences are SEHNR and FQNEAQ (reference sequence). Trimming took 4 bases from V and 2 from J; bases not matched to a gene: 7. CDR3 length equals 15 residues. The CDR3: CASSSGTERQETQYF. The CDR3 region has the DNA TGTGCCAGCAGCTCCGGGACAGAACGTCAAGAGACCCAGTACTTC.

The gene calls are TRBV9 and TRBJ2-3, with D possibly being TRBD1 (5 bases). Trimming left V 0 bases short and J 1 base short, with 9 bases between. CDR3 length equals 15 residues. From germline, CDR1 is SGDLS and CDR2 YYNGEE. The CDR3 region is CASSVVVGGTDTQYF. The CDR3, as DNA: TGTGCCAGCAGCGTAGTAGTAGGGGGCACAGATACGCAGTATTTT.

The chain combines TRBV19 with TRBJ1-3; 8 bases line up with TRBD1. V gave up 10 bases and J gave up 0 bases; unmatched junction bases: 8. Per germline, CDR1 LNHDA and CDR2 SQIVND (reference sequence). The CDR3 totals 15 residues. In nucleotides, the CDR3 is TGTGCCACCGGACAGGGATCGGGCTCTGGAAACACCATATATTTT. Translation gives CATGQGSGSGNTIYF.

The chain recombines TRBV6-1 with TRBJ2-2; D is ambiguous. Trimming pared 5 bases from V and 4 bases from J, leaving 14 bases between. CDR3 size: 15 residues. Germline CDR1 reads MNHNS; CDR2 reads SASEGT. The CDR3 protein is CASSISSRITGELFF. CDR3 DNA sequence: TGTGCCAGCAGTATTTCATCGCGTATCACCGGGGAGCTGTTTTTT.

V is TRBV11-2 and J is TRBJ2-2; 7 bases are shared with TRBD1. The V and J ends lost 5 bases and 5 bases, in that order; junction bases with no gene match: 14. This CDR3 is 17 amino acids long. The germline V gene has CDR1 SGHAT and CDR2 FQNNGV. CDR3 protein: CASSQNVGGATTGELFF. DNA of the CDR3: TGTGCCAGCAGCCAAAACGTAGGGGGCGCAACAACCGGGGAGCTGTTTTTT.

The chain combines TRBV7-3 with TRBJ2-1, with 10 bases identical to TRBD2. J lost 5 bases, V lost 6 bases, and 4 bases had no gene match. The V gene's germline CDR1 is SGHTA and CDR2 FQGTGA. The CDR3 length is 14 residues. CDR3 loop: CASSSLAGDNEQFF. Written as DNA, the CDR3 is TGTGCCAGCAGTTCCCTAGCGGGAGACAATGAGCAGTTCTTC.

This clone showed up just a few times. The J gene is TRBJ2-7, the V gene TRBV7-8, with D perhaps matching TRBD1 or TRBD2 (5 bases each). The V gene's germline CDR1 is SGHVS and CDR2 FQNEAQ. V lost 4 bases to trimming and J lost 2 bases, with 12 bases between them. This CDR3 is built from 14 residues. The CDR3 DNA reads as TGTGCCAGCAGCTCCCGGGACGGGACCTACGAGCAGTACTTC. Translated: CASSSRDGTYEQYF.

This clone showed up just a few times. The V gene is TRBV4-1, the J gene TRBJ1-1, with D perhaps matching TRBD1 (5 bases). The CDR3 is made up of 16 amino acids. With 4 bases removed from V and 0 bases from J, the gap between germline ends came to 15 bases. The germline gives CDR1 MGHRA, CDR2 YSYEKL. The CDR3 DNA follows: TGCGCCAGCAGCCCCACAGACAGTTACATGAACACTGAAGCTTTCTTT. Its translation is CASSPTDSYMNTEAFF.

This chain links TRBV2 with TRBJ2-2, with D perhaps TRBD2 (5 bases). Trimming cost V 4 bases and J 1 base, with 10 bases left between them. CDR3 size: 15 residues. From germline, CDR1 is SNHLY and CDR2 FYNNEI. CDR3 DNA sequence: TGTGCCAGCAGTGCCGAGCGGATGAACACCGGGGAGCTGTTTTTT. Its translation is CASSAERMNTGELFF.

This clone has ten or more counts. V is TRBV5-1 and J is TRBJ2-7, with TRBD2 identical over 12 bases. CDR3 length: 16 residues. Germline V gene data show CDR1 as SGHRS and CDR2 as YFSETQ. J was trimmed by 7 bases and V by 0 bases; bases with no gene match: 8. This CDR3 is CASSLGLLAGGDEQYF. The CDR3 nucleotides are TGCGCCAGCAGCTTGGGATTACTAGCGGGAGGTGATGAGCAGTACTTC.

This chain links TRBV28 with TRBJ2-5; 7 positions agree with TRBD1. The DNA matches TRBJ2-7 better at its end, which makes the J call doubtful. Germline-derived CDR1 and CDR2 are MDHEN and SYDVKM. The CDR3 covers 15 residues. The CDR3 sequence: CASSSLTGKGYEQYF. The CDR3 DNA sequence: TGTGCCAGCAGTTCCCTGACAGGGAAAGGTTACGAGCAGTACTTC.

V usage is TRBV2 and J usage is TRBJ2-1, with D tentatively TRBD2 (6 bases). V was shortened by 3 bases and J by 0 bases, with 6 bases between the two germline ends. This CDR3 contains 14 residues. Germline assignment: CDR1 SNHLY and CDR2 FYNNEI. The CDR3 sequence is CASSERGSYNEQFF. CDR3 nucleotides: TGTGCCAGCAGTGAGCGGGGCTCCTACAATGAGCAGTTCTTC.

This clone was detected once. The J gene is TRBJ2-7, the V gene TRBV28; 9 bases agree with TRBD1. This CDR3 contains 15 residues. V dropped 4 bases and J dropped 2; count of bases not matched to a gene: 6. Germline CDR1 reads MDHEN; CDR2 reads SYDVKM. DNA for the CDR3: TGTGCCAGCAGTTCCGGACAGGGGCCAGCCTACGAGCAGTACTTC. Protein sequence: CASSSGQGPAYEQYF.

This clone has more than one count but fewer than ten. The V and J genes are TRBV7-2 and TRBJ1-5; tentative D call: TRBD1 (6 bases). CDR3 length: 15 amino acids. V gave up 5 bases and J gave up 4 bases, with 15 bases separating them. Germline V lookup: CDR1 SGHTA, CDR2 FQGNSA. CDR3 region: CASSPDRRGNQPQHF. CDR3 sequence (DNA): TGTGCCAGCAGCCCCGACAGGAGAGGAAATCAGCCCCAGCATTTT.

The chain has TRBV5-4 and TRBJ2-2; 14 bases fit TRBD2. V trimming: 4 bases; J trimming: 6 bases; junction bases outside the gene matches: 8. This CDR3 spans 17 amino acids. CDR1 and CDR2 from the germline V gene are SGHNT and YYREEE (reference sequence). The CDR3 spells CASSQPGLAGVPGELFF. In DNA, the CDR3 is TGTGCCAGCAGCCAACCGGGACTAGCGGGAGTCCCCGGGGAGCTGTTTTTT.

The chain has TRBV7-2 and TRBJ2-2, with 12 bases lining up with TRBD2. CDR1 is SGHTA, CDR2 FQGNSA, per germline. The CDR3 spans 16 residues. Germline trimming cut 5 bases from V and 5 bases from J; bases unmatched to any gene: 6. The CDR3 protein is CASSPGLAGSTGELFF. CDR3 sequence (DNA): TGTGCCAGCAGCCCCGGACTAGCGGGATCGACCGGGGAGCTGTTTTTT.

The CDR3 coding sequence is TGTGCCAGCAGTGAAGAGGTTGACGAGACCCAGTACTTC. Amino acids: CASSEEVDETQYF. V gene TRBV2 combines with J gene TRBJ2-5; D ambiguous. Trimming shortened V by 1 base and J by 5 bases, and 8 bases separated the two germline ends. The CDR3 contains 13 residues. CDR1 is SNHLY, CDR2 FYNNEI, per germline.